The sample holds a few counts of the clone carrying this T cell receptor (beta chain). What it binds is unknown. This sample is part of a study of CD8 T cells in ankylosing spondylitis. The TCR beta libraries were generated through quantitative 5'-RACE incorporating molecular barcodes. TCRdb itself ran the 5' RACE reads through MiXCR, one entry per CDR3 protein. The sample consists of approximately 550,000 distinct CDR3 sequences, 10% to 15% of them appearing once. Findings and limits, study-wide: For ankylosing spondylitis blood, a TCR beta motif of under 10 highly homologous variants appeared characteristic. Some of these motif variants have turned up before, in reports on reactive arthritis synovial fluid and blood. Disease-associated clonotypes exhibited CD8+ identity and were relatively infrequent in peripheral blood. The clones that were linked to disease were reported to be significantly enriched in matched synovial fluid samples from ankylosing spondylitis patients.

The CDR3 is made up of 16 amino acids. From germline, CDR1 is SGHAT and CDR2 FQDESV (reference sequence). V was pared by 5 bases and J by 4 bases, with 8 bases of the junction left unmatched. This TCR derives from a male donor with ankylosing spondylitis. This sequence joins TRBV11-1 and TRBJ2-3, with 11 nucleotides matching TRBD2. The specimen sequenced was blood, either unsorted or a sorted T cell fraction (not recorded which). The CDR3, as DNA: TGTGCCAGCAGCGAGTTACTAGCGGGAGATTCAGATACGCAGTATTTT. It yields the protein CASSELLAGDSDTQYF.